What follows are 20 T cell receptor beta chains derived from one specimen sequenced in a study of blood T cell repertoires in COVID-19. Some clones are missing from TCRdb's copy, which holds only in-frame ones; the method was immunoSEQ multiplex PCR. The table records around 250,000 clones, around 89% of them present only once. The sequenced material came from PBMCs or T cells enriched from blood (not recorded which). These receptors all come from a woman aged 40 to 49 with acute COVID-19.

The chain carries TRBV5-1 and TRBJ1-5, with D perhaps matching TRBD1 (6 bases). V lost 0 bases and J lost 4, with 8 bases in between. The CDR3 sequence is 14 residues long. In germline, CDR1 is SGHRS, CDR2 YFSETQ. The CDR3 bases are TGCGCCAGCAGCTTGGATGGACAGAATCAGCCCCAGCATTTT. This encodes CASSLDGQNQPQHF.

V is TRBV3-1 (or the pseudogene TRBV3-2) and J is TRBJ1-1; D uncertain. CDR3 length equals 14 residues. V was shortened by 0 bases and J by 0 bases, with 5 bases between the two germline ends. CDR1 is LGHDT, CDR2 YNNKEL, per germline (reference sequence). In DNA, the CDR3 is TGTGCCAGCAGCCAAGATTCGGTGAACACTGAAGCTTTCTTT. Its protein product is CASSQDSVNTEAFF.

This clone was recorded only once. This chain connects TRBV7-9 to TRBJ1-1; D remains ambiguous. Trimming took 11 bases from V and 2 from J, leaving 12 bases between them. The CDR3 runs 12 residues. Germline CDR1 is SEHNR and CDR2 is FQNEAQ (reference sequence). This chain's CDR3 is CAASGVNTEAFF. The DNA for the CDR3 is TGTGCCGCCTCTGGAGTTAACACTGAAGCTTTCTTT.

Comments on this clone: Other DNA variants within this sample encode the same CDR3. The CDR3 DNA sequence: TGCGCCAGCAGCTTGGTTCTAGCGGGAGGGTACAATGAGCAGTTCTTC. Protein: CASSLVLAGGYNEQFF. J is TRBJ2-1 and V is TRBV5-1; TRBD2 matches 12 bases. CDR1 is SGHRS, CDR2 YFSETQ, per germline. The CDR3 has 16 residues. The J segment lost 4 bases and the V segment lost 0 bases, leaving 2 bases of the junction unmatched.

The V call is TRBV10-3, the J call TRBJ1-1; maybe TRBD1 (6 bases). The CDR3 runs 15 residues. Trimming pared 0 bases from V and 2 bases from J, leaving 10 bases between. CDR1 ENHRY and CDR2 SYGVKD come from the germline V gene. This chain's CDR3 is CAISESVRGNTEAFF. The CDR3 DNA reads TGTGCCATCAGTGAGTCGGTCAGGGGAAACACTGAAGCTTTCTTT.

This chain joins TRBV3-1 (or the pseudogene TRBV3-2) and TRBJ2-5; D unresolved. V was trimmed by 4 bases and J by 4 bases, leaving 7 bases between them. The CDR3 is made up of 12 amino acids. Germline values: CDR1 LGHDT, CDR2 YNNKEL (reference sequence). The CDR3, as DNA: TGTGCCAGCAGCCCCCCCTCAGAGACCCAGTACTTC. Translating gives CASSPPSETQYF.

The chain is built from TRBV3-1 (or the pseudogene TRBV3-2) and TRBJ2-7, with 9 bases lining up with TRBD2. This CDR3 contains 13 residues. V lost 6 bases, J lost 5 bases, and 5 bases stayed unmatched. CDR1 LGHDT and CDR2 YNNKEL come from the germline V gene (reference sequence). The CDR3 DNA reads TGTGCCAGCAGTGCGGGAGGGCCCCACGAGCAGTACGTC. This translates into CASSAGGPHEQYV.

The J gene is TRBJ2-7, the V gene TRBV24-1; possible D gene TRBD2, 6 bases. This CDR3 contains 16 residues. From germline, CDR1 is KGHDR and CDR2 SFDVKD. Trimming shortened V by 0 bases and J by 5 bases, and 16 bases separated the two germline ends. CDR3 DNA sequence: TGTGCCACCAGTGATTTGGTAGGACGGGAGTTCCACGAGCAGTACTTC. As protein: CATSDLVGREFHEQYF.

The gene calls are TRBV11-3 and TRBJ2-7; a possible D gene is TRBD2 (6 bases). From germline, CDR1 is SGHNT and CDR2 YENEEA. Trimming took 4 bases from V and 6 from J, leaving 10 bases between them. CDR3 size: 12 residues. The DNA of the CDR3 is TGTGCCAGCAGCTCTGGAGGGGTCGAGCAGTACTTC. Protein product: CASSSGGVEQYF. Complete variable domain (other parts from reference TRBV11-3 and TRBJ2-7): EAGVVQSPRYKIIEKKQPVAFWCNPISGHNTLYWYLQNLGQGPELLIRYENEEAVDDSQLPKDRFSAERLKGVDSTLKIQPAELGDSAVYLCASSSGGVEQYFGPGTRLTVT.

The chain employs TRBV28 and TRBJ2-7; 7 bases are a match to TRBD1. Germline values: CDR1 MDHEN, CDR2 SYDVKM. Trimming at V came to 4 bases and at J to 9 bases, leaving 12 bases not matched to a gene. CDR3 size: 14 residues. CDR3 in amino acids: CASSYPRQGEWQYF. CDR3 in DNA: TGTGCCAGCAGTTACCCCCGCCAGGGGGAGTGGCAGTACTTC.

J is TRBJ2-3 and V is TRBV19; D is uncertain. The CDR3 runs 13 residues. Between the trimmed V and J ends, which lost 6 bases and 0 bases, there was a span of 7 bases. CDR1 and CDR2 (germline): LNHDA, SQIVND (reference sequence). Here the CDR3 DNA reads TGTGCCAGTAGCCCGACTAGCACAGATACGCAGTATTTT. Protein sequence: CASSPTSTDTQYF.

The gene calls are TRBV28 and TRBJ1-2, with a possible D match to TRBD1 (6 bases). The CDR3 has 13 residues. CDR1 is MDHEN, CDR2 SYDVKM, per germline. Deletions cut 5 bases from V and 4 bases from J, with 11 bases between. In nucleotides, the CDR3 is TGTGCCAGCAGTCCAGGACAGTTCTATGGCTACACCTTC. As protein: CASSPGQFYGYTF.

This clone was recorded once. J is TRBJ1-3 and V is TRBV5-1; D remains unclear. The V gene lost 2 bases and the J gene lost 4 bases, with 7 bases spanning the gap. CDR1 and CDR2 (germline): SGHRS, YFSETQ. CDR3 length equals 13 residues. The CDR3 DNA sequence: TGCGCCAGCAGCTTATCCGGGGGAAACACCATATATTTT. Translation: CASSLSGGNTIYF.

This clone occurred once. The chain combines TRBV30 with TRBJ1-5; D may be TRBD1 (5 bases). Germline CDR1 and CDR2: GTSNPN and SVGIG (reference sequence). The CDR3 is 14 amino acids. Trimming removed 2 bases at V and 7 bases at J, with 15 bases between. The CDR3 sequence is CAWSPRGRDQPQHF. CDR3 in DNA: TGTGCCTGGAGTCCCCGGGGGAGGGACCAGCCCCAGCATTTT.

This chain joins TRBV7-9 and TRBJ2-2; 8 bases are a match to TRBD2. The CDR3 sequence is 17 residues long. Germline V gives CDR1 SEHNR, CDR2 FQNEAQ (reference sequence). V lost 5 bases, J lost 0 bases, and 8 bases stayed unmatched. The CDR3 DNA sequence: TGTGCCAGCAGCGATAGCGGGGCCCGAGCGAACACCGGGGAGCTGTTTTTT. Encoded protein: CASSDSGARANTGELFF.

The chain has TRBV19 and TRBJ2-1, with 12 nucleotides matching TRBD1. The CDR3 totals 14 residues. In germline, CDR1 is LNHDA, CDR2 SQIVND (reference sequence). The V gene end was trimmed by 10 bases and the J gene end by 7 bases; junction bases not matched to a gene: 8. CDR3 in DNA: TGTGCCACCTCCGGGACAGGGGGCTTGAATGAGCAGTTCTTC. It encodes CATSGTGGLNEQFF.

This chain links TRBV9 with TRBJ2-7; 8 bases fit TRBD1. Germline assignment: CDR1 SGDLS and CDR2 YYNGEE. V was pared by 2 bases and J by 5 bases, with 6 bases of the junction left unmatched. The CDR3 sequence is 14 residues long. The CDR3 protein is CASSVRPGGDEQYF. For the CDR3, the DNA is TGTGCCAGCAGCGTCCGCCCAGGGGGCGACGAGCAGTACTTC.

The V and J genes are TRBV11-1 and TRBJ2-6; D unresolved. From germline, CDR1 is SGHAT and CDR2 FQDESV (reference sequence). V lost 8 bases and J 4 bases, leaving 12 bases between the germline ends. This CDR3 comprises 14 residues. The CDR3 loop reads CASYGLRGANVLTF. The CDR3 DNA reads as TGTGCCAGCTACGGGTTGAGGGGGGCCAACGTCCTGACTTTC.

This chain uses TRBV28 with TRBJ1-1, with a possible D match to TRBD1 (6 bases). The CDR3 loop spans 14 amino acids. Germline V gene lookup returns CDR1 MDHEN and CDR2 SYDVKM. With 0 bases removed from V and 3 bases from J, the gap between germline ends came to 8 bases. The CDR3 spells CASSLWGADTEAFF. CDR3 DNA: TGTGCCAGCAGTTTATGGGGGGCTGACACTGAAGCTTTCTTT.

V is TRBV28 and J is TRBJ2-3, with unresolved D. V lost 7 bases, J lost 2 bases, and 4 bases lay in between. This CDR3 has 11 amino acids. The V gene's germline CDR1 is MDHEN and CDR2 SYDVKM. CDR3: CASISTDTQYF. Written as DNA, the CDR3 is TGTGCCAGCATATCCACAGATACGCAGTATTTT.